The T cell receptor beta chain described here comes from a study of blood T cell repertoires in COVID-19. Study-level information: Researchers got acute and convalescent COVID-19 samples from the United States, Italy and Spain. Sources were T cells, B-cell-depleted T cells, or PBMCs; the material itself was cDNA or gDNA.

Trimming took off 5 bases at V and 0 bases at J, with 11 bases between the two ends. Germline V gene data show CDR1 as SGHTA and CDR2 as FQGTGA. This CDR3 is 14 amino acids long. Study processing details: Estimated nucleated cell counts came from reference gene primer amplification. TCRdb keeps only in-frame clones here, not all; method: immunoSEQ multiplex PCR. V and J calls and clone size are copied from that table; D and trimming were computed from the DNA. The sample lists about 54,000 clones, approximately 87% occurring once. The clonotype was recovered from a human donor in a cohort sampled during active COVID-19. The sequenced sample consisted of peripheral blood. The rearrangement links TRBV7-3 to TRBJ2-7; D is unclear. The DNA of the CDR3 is TGTGCCAGCAGCCCATACAGTAACTCCTACGAGCAGTACTTC. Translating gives CASSPYSNSYEQYF.